A selection of T cell receptor beta chains follows, all from one sample in a study of T-cell reconstitution after alpha-beta-depleted transplantation in children. From the PCR reads, TCRdb called clonotypes with MiXCR, one entry per CDR3 protein. The table has fewer than 550,000 distinct CDR3 sequences, more than 9.5% seen once. The sample here was PBMCs, mostly from graft donor cells, taken 180 days after TCRalphabeta/CD19-depleted stem cell transplant. The source is a female patient aged 2-10 years who had a stem cell transplant for aplastic anemia, so the T cells may come from the graft donor. The CDR3 runs from the conserved cysteine through the conserved F or W.

V,J,CDR3
TRBV30,TRBJ2-3,CAWSVKGPDTQYF
TRBV6-2/TRBV6-3,TRBJ1-1,CASSSEWGFTEAFF
TRBV28,TRBJ1-2,CASSLRRGNYGYTF
TRBV7-9,TRBJ2-2,CASSRDRSNTGELFF
TRBV5-1,TRBJ2-4,CASSLQGVKNIQYF
TRBV18,TRBJ2-1,CASSPSKGRNEQFF
TRBV20-1,TRBJ2-7,CSAPTPGYFSYEQYF
TRBV27,TRBJ2-1,CASSFRLAGDDEQFF
TRBV18,TRBJ1-3,CASSPLGTGRNTIYF
TRBV28,TRBJ2-3,CASTPPAGLSTDTQYF
TRBV7-9,TRBJ2-5,CASGAAWETQYF
TRBV20-1,TRBJ2-4,CSEVPANSGRAGGIQYF
TRBV20-1,TRBJ2-1,CSARTSGGLSSYNEQFF
TRBV6-5,TRBJ1-1,CASSYSYRVRTEAFF
TRBV5-6,TRBJ2-2,CASSLAPGLGAGELFF
TRBV18,TRBJ1-1,CASSLRQTMNTEAFF
TRBV7-2,TRBJ2-1,CASSLALTLAGYNEQFF
TRBV7-2,TRBJ2-7,CASSLAWTRGSSYEQYF
TRBV24-1,TRBJ1-1,CATSAQGYAEAFF
TRBV20-1,TRBJ2-2,CSARVAVNTGELFF
TRBV7-2,TRBJ1-1,CASSGRQGLNTEAFF
TRBV19,TRBJ2-3,CASKTGPDTQYF
TRBV14,TRBJ2-1,CASSHSGLAGVREQFF
TRBV19,TRBJ1-2,CASSPGEAFRYGYTF
TRBV7-2,TRBJ2-7,CASSLSGTSLYEQYF
TRBV5-1,TRBJ2-1,CASSSGQGANNEQFF
TRBV7-9,TRBJ2-3,CASSLVGRGTDTQYF
TRBV4-2,TRBJ1-5,CASSQDLGQPQHF
TRBV10-3,TRBJ2-3,CAFHFGSGSLADTQYF
TRBV12-3/TRBV12-4,TRBJ1-5,CASSPFFLEYSNQPQHF
TRBV30,TRBJ1-6,CAWRRQSNSPLHF
TRBV5-1,TRBJ2-7,CASGRRGYEQYF
TRBV15,TRBJ2-7,CATSRGLPEGLNEQYF
TRBV28,TRBJ2-1,CASSLGSNGLAIVNEQFF
TRBV7-2,TRBJ2-3,CASSLTRDTQYF
TRBV12-3/TRBV12-4,TRBJ1-5,CASSDHYQPQHF
TRBV5-1,TRBJ2-1,CASSYRVPTYNEQFF
TRBV5-5,TRBJ2-1,CASSITSGRAVEQFF
TRBV24-1,TRBJ2-1,CATSDVGLSGSDEQFF
TRBV7-9,TRBJ2-7,CASTPDSTYEQYF
TRBV27,TRBJ2-5,CASSPITGFQETQYF
TRBV7-9,TRBJ2-2,CASSPAITGELFF
TRBV28,TRBJ2-2,CASQTGARSTGELFF
TRBV7-9,TRBJ1-1,CASSSPGGLNTEAFF
TRBV19,TRBJ2-1,CASSKRHGTSGTHSYNEQFF
TRBV20-1,TRBJ1-2,CSARDLVRQGAGGYTF
TRBV21-1,TRBJ1-5,CASSKGDPGGGSNQPQHF
TRBV12-3/TRBV12-4,TRBJ2-1,CASSFWGPSYNEQFF
TRBV11-2,TRBJ2-2,CASSPGDRPGGELFF
TRBV25-1,TRBJ2-2,CASSEWASGSGGTGELFF
TRBV28,TRBJ1-5,CASSSDRGLRQPQHF
TRBV7-2,TRBJ1-2,CASSYRAGYYGYTF